This is a list of T cell receptor beta chains from one sample in a study of cytomegalovirus exposure and HLA in healthy donors. Method: immunoSEQ multiplex PCR; TCRdb's copy keeps in-frame clones and lacks some. The sample records roughly 170,000 clones, around 80% being singletons. Sequenced input: PBMCs. The source of these receptors is a woman between 50 and 59 years old in good health and CMV-seropositive. CDR3s include the opening cysteine and the closing phenylalanine or tryptophan.

CDR3 protein: CATSRDPGQRDTIYF
V gene: TRBV15
CDR3 length: 15

CDR3 protein: CASSPGGRSSYNEQFF
V gene: TRBV18
CDR3 length: 16

CDR3 protein: CASSFPANTGELFF
V gene: TRBV7-9
CDR3 length: 14

CDR3 protein: CASSHGQEIHSGNTIYF
V gene: TRBV7-9
CDR3 length: 17

CDR3 protein: CASTDRAADTQYF
V gene: TRBV19
CDR3 length: 13

CDR3 protein: CASSSGYGYTF
V gene: TRBV28
CDR3 length: 11

CDR3 protein: CASSFITGGSQPQHF
V gene: TRBV6-6
CDR3 length: 15

CDR3 protein: CASSEPIAPGELFF
V gene: TRBV6-1
CDR3 length: 14

CDR3 protein: CASSQDLQLNTGELFF
V gene: TRBV4-3
CDR3 length: 16

CDR3 protein: CASSLGTGIYNSPLHF
V gene: TRBV7-8
CDR3 length: 16

CDR3 protein: CASSLVKSSGANVLTF
V gene: TRBV28
CDR3 length: 16

CDR3 protein: CASSAGVSTEAFF
V gene: TRBV9
CDR3 length: 13

CDR3 protein: CASSLEGGTGELFF
V gene: TRBV7-2
CDR3 length: 14

CDR3 protein: CASSPRLAEGTDTQYF
V gene: TRBV14
CDR3 length: 16

CDR3 protein: CASSLGLAGQETQYF
V gene: TRBV7-9
CDR3 length: 15

CDR3 protein: CASSSIAGSSYEQYF
V gene: TRBV27
CDR3 length: 15

CDR3 protein: CASSRGDGNSNQPQHF
V gene: TRBV18
CDR3 length: 16

CDR3 protein: CASSPSAGGRSGANVLTF
V gene: TRBV5-1
CDR3 length: 18

CDR3 protein: CASSRLVEEQYF
V gene: TRBV7-9
CDR3 length: 12

CDR3 protein: CASSSGREAQYF
V gene: TRBV5-1
CDR3 length: 12

CDR3 protein: CATRKLAASTDTQYF
V gene: TRBV15
CDR3 length: 15

CDR3 protein: CASRGVWGADTEAFF
V gene: TRBV11-1
CDR3 length: 15

CDR3 protein: CASSLDSPIGYTF
V gene: TRBV7-9
CDR3 length: 13

CDR3 protein: CASSYSSSGSYEQYF
V gene: TRBV11-3
CDR3 length: 15

CDR3 protein: CASSKTGMTSGNTIYF
V gene: TRBV5-1
CDR3 length: 16

CDR3 protein: CASSWDRGNGNEQFF
V gene: TRBV2
CDR3 length: 15

CDR3 protein: CASSQEGARTTYGYTF
V gene: TRBV4-2
CDR3 length: 16

CDR3 protein: CASSPGLVPGELFF
V gene: TRBV27
CDR3 length: 14

CDR3 protein: CATRVDSGNTIYF
V gene: TRBV7-4
CDR3 length: 13

CDR3 protein: CASSAPLAEAFF
V gene: TRBV19
CDR3 length: 12

CDR3 protein: CASSSTRGPGELFF
V gene: TRBV7-2
CDR3 length: 14

CDR3 protein: CASSQVPGGGATGELFF
V gene: TRBV4-3
CDR3 length: 17

CDR3 protein: CASSFSGRAHNEQFF
V gene: TRBV5-4
CDR3 length: 15

CDR3 protein: CSEGQATDTQYF
V gene: TRBV29-1
CDR3 length: 12

CDR3 protein: CASSQMGQSSYEQYF
V gene: TRBV5-4
CDR3 length: 15

CDR3 protein: CASSRQGPSYEQYF
V gene: TRBV7-9
CDR3 length: 14

CDR3 protein: CASSERFGQSEAFF
V gene: TRBV6-1
CDR3 length: 14

CDR3 protein: CASSAGTYTEAFF
V gene: TRBV5-1
CDR3 length: 13

CDR3 protein: CASSLEQGRIGLSTYGYTF
V gene: TRBV7-9
CDR3 length: 19

CDR3 protein: CASSPVTGWTEAFF
V gene: TRBV7-2
CDR3 length: 14

CDR3 protein: CSSSPGVAGSTDTQYF
V gene: TRBV7-9
CDR3 length: 16

CDR3 protein: CATSADRGAFYEQYF
V gene: TRBV15
CDR3 length: 15

CDR3 protein: CASSSRSGSNTEAFF
V gene: TRBV2
CDR3 length: 15

CDR3 protein: CASSLGQPVDEQYF
V gene: TRBV5-1
CDR3 length: 14

CDR3 protein: CASSIGIGGGPQETQYF
V gene: TRBV9
CDR3 length: 17

CDR3 protein: CASSPTGGFEKLFF
V gene: TRBV18
CDR3 length: 14

CDR3 protein: CASSDRTYSLYGYTF
V gene: TRBV6-1
CDR3 length: 15

CDR3 protein: CASSQSGGGLETQYF
V gene: TRBV4-2
CDR3 length: 15

CDR3 protein: CASSFKLGLRNTGELFF
V gene: TRBV7-9
CDR3 length: 17